The 20 T cell receptor beta chains below come from one sample, sequenced in a study of blood T cell repertoires in COVID-19. TCRdb's copy holds only in-frame clones and misses some; the assay was immunoSEQ multiplex PCR. The sample yields roughly 200,000 clones, around nine tenths seen once. The sample was peripheral blood. The source is a man in his fifties or sixties with COVID-19, enrolled during active disease.

The V gene is TRBV13, the J gene TRBJ2-2; 13 nucleotides line up with TRBD2. V lost 0 bases and J lost 0; bases outside the gene matches: 10. The germline V gene encodes CDR1 PRHDT and CDR2 FYEKMQ (reference sequence). CDR3 length equals 21 residues. The CDR3 sequence: CASSLGTPGLAGLPNTGELFF. CDR3 nucleotides: TGTGCCAGCAGCTTAGGGACCCCGGGACTAGCGGGGCTGCCGAACACCGGGGAGCTGTTTTTT.

The genes are TRBV9 and TRBJ1-6; 8 bases align to TRBD1. Germline trimming cut 7 bases from V and 8 bases from J; bases unmatched to any gene: 5. The CDR3 contains 13 residues. The germline CDR1 and CDR2 sequences are SGDLS and YYNGEE. This CDR3 is CASGGTGYSPLHF. In DNA form, the CDR3 reads TGTGCCAGCGGAGGGACAGGATATTCACCCCTCCACTTT.

V usage is TRBV6-5 and J usage is TRBJ1-1; D remains ambiguous. The germline V gene encodes CDR1 MNHEY and CDR2 SVGAGI. The CDR3 is made up of 11 amino acids. Trimming took off 8 bases at V and 5 bases at J, with 9 bases between the two ends. CDR3 in amino acids: CASRGLTEAFF. Here the CDR3 DNA reads TGTGCCAGCCGAGGGTTGACTGAAGCTTTCTTT.

The chain joins TRBV2 to TRBJ2-7; 11 bases fit TRBD2. CDR1 SNHLY and CDR2 FYNNEI come from the germline V gene. Unmatched junction bases numbered 12, after V lost 7 bases and J lost 7 bases. There are 15 residues in the CDR3. In DNA form, the CDR3 reads TGTGCCAGCACCGAAGTAGCGGGAGGGCCGGGAGAGCAGTACTTC. This codes for CASTEVAGGPGEQYF.

This chain links TRBV14 with TRBJ2-1, with a tentative D call TRBD2 (6 bases). The CDR3 spans 17 residues. Germline V gene data show CDR1 as SGHDN and CDR2 as FVKESK. The V end was cut by 3 bases, the J end by 4 bases, with 19 bases between. The CDR3 here is CASSHWDGRREYNEQFF. In DNA form, the CDR3 reads TGTGCCAGCAGCCACTGGGACGGCCGACGGGAGTACAATGAGCAGTTCTTC.

This chain uses TRBV7-2 with TRBJ1-2; perhaps TRBD1 as D (6 bases). This CDR3 comprises 14 residues. The V gene lost 1 base and the J gene lost 4 bases, with 10 bases spanning the gap. CDR1 SGHTA and CDR2 FQGNSA come from the germline V gene. The CDR3 sequence: CASSLGQEIYGYTF. The CDR3 nucleotides read TGTGCCAGCAGCTTAGGACAGGAGATCTATGGCTACACCTTC.

For the CDR3, the DNA is TGTGCCAGCTCAGTCAAAGCGGACAGCTCCTACAATGAGCAGTTCTTC. Translating it yields CASSVKADSSYNEQFF. The chain recombines TRBV18 with TRBJ2-1, with a tentative D call TRBD1 (6 bases). V dropped 5 bases and J dropped 0 bases, with 14 bases sitting between them. Germline CDR1 KGHSH, CDR2 LQKENI. The CDR3 contains 16 residues.

The chain uses TRBV6-4 and TRBJ2-1, with 9 bases fitting TRBD2. Losses at the gene ends were 4 bases for V and 12 bases for J; bases not matched to a gene: 7. Germline V gene lookup returns CDR1 MRHNA and CDR2 SNTAGT. This CDR3 has 13 amino acids. The CDR3 DNA reads TGTGCCAGCAGTGCTGCGGGACTAGCTGCGCAGTTCTTC. Amino acid sequence: CASSAAGLAAQFF.

The V and J genes are TRBV9 and TRBJ2-2; TRBD1 matches 7 bases. CDR1 is SGDLS, CDR2 YYNGEE, per germline. V gave up 4 bases and J gave up 2 bases; unmatched junction bases: 8. This CDR3 contains 16 residues. The CDR3 protein is CASSPSDRVNTGELFF. The CDR3 region has the DNA TGTGCCAGCAGCCCTTCCGACAGGGTCAACACCGGGGAGCTGTTTTTT.

The chain has TRBV19 and TRBJ1-5; D gene unclear. The germline gives CDR1 LNHDA, CDR2 SQIVND (reference sequence). The CDR3 length is 16 residues. Deletions cut 4 bases from V and 3 bases from J, with 16 bases between. CDR3 sequence (DNA): TGTGCCAGTAGTAGTCCCGTCCGGGGAGACAATCAGCCCCAGCATTTT. Translating gives CASSSPVRGDNQPQHF.

This rearrangement joins TRBV6-5 to TRBJ1-5, with D perhaps TRBD1 (5 bases). Deletions cut 6 bases from V and 7 bases from J, with 16 bases between. This CDR3 contains 14 residues. Germline-derived CDR1 and CDR2 are MNHEY and SVGAGI. The CDR3 DNA sequence: TGTGCCAGCAGCCCGGCGGGGGGAGGACAGCCCCAGCATTTT. This encodes CASSPAGGGQPQHF.

V usage is TRBV7-2 and J usage is TRBJ1-2; 9 bases align to TRBD1. V was pared by 5 bases and J by 4 bases, with 5 bases of the junction left unmatched. In germline, CDR1 is SGHTA, CDR2 FQGNSA. The CDR3 has 14 residues. This CDR3 is CASSPGTGSYGYTF. As DNA, the CDR3 is TGTGCCAGCAGCCCGGGGACAGGGTCCTATGGCTACACCTTC. Complete variable domain (other parts from reference TRBV7-2 and TRBJ1-2): GAGVSQSPSNKVTEKGKDVELRCDPISGHTALYWYRQSLGQGLEFLIYFQGNSAPDKSGLPSDRFSAERTGGSVSTLTIQRTQQEDSAVYLCASSPGTGSYGYTFGSGTRLTVV.

This chain joins TRBV6-5 and TRBJ1-5, with TRBD1 matching 7 bases. This CDR3 is 14 amino acids long. The V and J ends lost 6 bases and 6 bases, in that order; junction bases with no gene match: 8. CDR1 is MNHEY and CDR2 is SVGAGI in the germline V gene. CDR3 residues: CASRPRQGFQPQHF. In nucleotides, the CDR3 is TGTGCCAGCAGACCCCGACAGGGTTTTCAGCCCCAGCATTTT.

This chain links TRBV24-1 with TRBJ2-1; weak D call: TRBD2 (5 bases). Germline V gene sequence: CDR1 KGHDR, CDR2 SFDVKD. The CDR3 has 16 residues. V lost 4 bases and J lost 5, with 17 bases in between. The CDR3 region is CATSDSRRGYDNEQFF. In DNA form, the CDR3 reads TGTGCCACCAGTGACAGCCGAAGAGGGTACGACAATGAGCAGTTCTTC.

The genes are TRBV19 and TRBJ2-1; 7 bases are shared with TRBD2. Germline-derived CDR1 and CDR2 are LNHDA and SQIVND (reference sequence). CDR3 length equals 15 residues. With V trimmed by 7 bases and J by 3 bases, 9 bases remained unmatched. The CDR3: CASTDLRGGYNEQFF. In DNA, the CDR3 is TGTGCCAGTACTGATTTACGCGGGGGCTACAATGAGCAGTTCTTC.

The J gene is TRBJ2-3, the V gene TRBV6-5, with no clear D. CDR3 length: 15 amino acids. V was trimmed by 7 bases and J by 2 bases, leaving 16 bases between them. The germline gives CDR1 MNHEY, CDR2 SVGAGI. The CDR3 protein is CASKAARGYTDTQYF. CDR3 in DNA: TGTGCCAGCAAGGCGGCGAGAGGCTACACAGATACGCAGTATTTT.

This clone was seen more than once but under ten times. This chain joins TRBV6-6 and TRBJ1-5; perhaps TRBD1 as D (5 bases). The CDR3 is made up of 15 amino acids. V was trimmed by 0 bases and J by 7 bases, leaving 13 bases between them. Per the germline V gene, CDR1 is MNHNY and CDR2 is SVGAGI (reference sequence). In DNA, the CDR3 is TGTGCCAGCAGTTACTCAAAAGGCAGGGCACAGCCCCAGCATTTT. Translating it yields CASSYSKGRAQPQHF.

In its sample, this clone was seen once. This chain uses TRBV5-6 with TRBJ1-3; a possible D gene is TRBD1 (5 bases). Trimming stripped 2 bases from V and 0 bases from J, with 9 bases between. The V gene's germline CDR1 is SGHDT and CDR2 YYEEEE. The CDR3 runs to 15 residues. The CDR3: CASSLLRDSGNTIYF. The CDR3, as DNA: TGTGCCAGCAGCTTACTCAGGGACTCTGGAAACACCATATATTTT.

This clone appeared many times. Additional DNA sequences in this sample encode the identical CDR3. The rearrangement uses TRBV2 and TRBJ2-1, with 11 nucleotides matching TRBD1. There are 16 residues in the CDR3. J gave up 1 base and V 7 bases, and 6 bases lay outside the gene matches. CDR1 and CDR2 from the germline V gene are SNHLY and FYNNEI. CDR3 sequence (DNA): TGTGCCAGCACCCTCGGGACAGGGGGTTCCTACAATGAGCAGTTCTTC. This codes for CASTLGTGGSYNEQFF.

The rearrangement uses TRBV18 and TRBJ1-2, with D possibly matching TRBD1 (6 bases). Germline values: CDR1 KGHSH, CDR2 LQKENI. V was pared by 3 bases and J by 2 bases, with 16 bases between. This CDR3 is 16 amino acids long. The CDR3 bases are TGTGCCAGCTCACCGGGGAGGGGGGCCAGGAACTATGGCTACACCTTC. It codes for CASSPGRGARNYGYTF.